The 6 T cell receptor beta chains in this list originate from one sample, sequenced in a study of PD-1 blockade in classical Hodgkin lymphoma. All patients experienced relapse after autologous stem cell transplantation, and brentuximab vedotin exposure was variable. Here immunoSEQ multiplex PCR was the method, and the copy in TCRdb shows in-frame clones only, minus some. The sample consists of about 23,000 clones, 71% of them appearing once. The source material was peripheral blood mononuclear cells (PBMCs), sampled at baseline. These TCRs come from a human donor with classical Hodgkin lymphoma.

The chain is built from TRBV7-2 and TRBJ1-1; 7 bases align to TRBD1. J lost 0 bases, V lost 5 bases, and 6 bases had no gene match. CDR1 and CDR2 from the germline V gene are SGHTA and FQGNSA. This CDR3 has 15 amino acids. The CDR3 loop reads CASSTLTGLNTEAFF. DNA of the CDR3: TGTGCCAGCAGCACCTTGACAGGGTTGAACACTGAAGCTTTCTTT.

The J gene is TRBJ2-3, the V gene TRBV10-3; D may match TRBD1 or TRBD2 (5 bases each). Germline values: CDR1 ENHRY, CDR2 SYGVKD. The CDR3 loop spans 14 amino acids. Trimming removed 4 bases at V and 8 bases at J, with 16 bases between. The CDR3 nucleotides read TGTGCCATCAGTGGCCAAGGGACCGGTGGTACGCAGTATTTT. Amino acids: CAISGQGTGGTQYF.

The chain combines TRBV5-6 with TRBJ2-7; D may correspond to TRBD1 or TRBD2 (5 bases each). Germline V gene sequence: CDR1 SGHDT, CDR2 YYEEEE. The CDR3 contains 12 residues. V gave up 4 bases and J gave up 3 bases, with 8 bases separating them. CDR3 in DNA: TGTGCCAGCAGCCGAGGGGTCTACGAGCAGTACGTC. It encodes CASSRGVYEQYV.

This rearrangement joins TRBV28 to TRBJ2-1, with 7 positions matching TRBD1. This CDR3 comprises 14 residues. V shed 7 bases, J shed 4 bases, and the junction held 7 bases outside the gene matches. Germline V gives CDR1 MDHEN, CDR2 SYDVKM. The CDR3 nucleotides read TGTGCCAGCACCTCGGGACAGTTGTACAATGAGCAGTTCTTC. Protein sequence: CASTSGQLYNEQFF.

The V and J genes are TRBV15 and TRBJ2-2; D is uncertain. Germline lookup yields CDR1 LNHNV and CDR2 YYDKDF (reference sequence). V was clipped by 5 bases and J by 4 bases, with 5 bases between them. This CDR3 contains 12 residues. The CDR3 nucleotides read TGTGCCACCAGCGGAACCACCGGGGAGCTGTTTTTT. The encoded protein is CATSGTTGELFF.

The J gene is TRBJ2-7, the V gene TRBV7-2, with TRBD2 matching over 9 bases. Germline V gene lookup returns CDR1 SGHTA and CDR2 FQGNSA. This CDR3 is built from 15 residues. V trimming: 2 bases; J trimming: 6 bases; junction bases outside the gene matches: 8. The CDR3 nucleotides read TGTGCCAGCAGCTTAACCACCGGGACTAGCTTCGAGCAGTACTTC. Protein sequence: CASSLTTGTSFEQYF.